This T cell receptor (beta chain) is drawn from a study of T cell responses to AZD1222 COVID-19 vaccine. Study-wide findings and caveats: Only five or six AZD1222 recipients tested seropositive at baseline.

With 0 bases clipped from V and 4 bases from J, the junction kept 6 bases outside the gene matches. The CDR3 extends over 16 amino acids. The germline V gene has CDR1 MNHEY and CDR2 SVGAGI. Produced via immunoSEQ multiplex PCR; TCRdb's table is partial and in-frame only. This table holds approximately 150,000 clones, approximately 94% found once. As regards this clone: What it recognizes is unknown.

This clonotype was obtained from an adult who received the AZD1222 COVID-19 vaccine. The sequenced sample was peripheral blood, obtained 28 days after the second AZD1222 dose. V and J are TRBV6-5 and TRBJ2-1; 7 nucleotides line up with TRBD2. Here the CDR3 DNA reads TGTGCCAGCAGTTACTCCAGCGGGGTGGGATACAATGAGCAGTTCTTC. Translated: CASSYSSGVGYNEQFF.